The source of this T cell receptor (beta chain) is a study of T-cell reconstitution after alpha-beta-depleted transplantation in children. This CDR3 has 11 residues. V gave up 6 bases and J gave up 10 bases, with 10 bases separating them. Germline CDR1 reads MDHEN; CDR2 reads SYDVKM. It was with unique molecular identifiers that the TCRbeta library was prepared. TCRdb analysed the PCR reads with MiXCR anew, one entry per CDR3 protein. In the table there are fewer than 550,000 distinct CDR3 sequences, roughly 11% of which are singletons. The input for sequencing was PBMCs, mostly from graft donor cells, taken 180 days after TCRalphabeta/CD19-depleted stem cell transplant. The genes are TRBV28 and TRBJ2-1, with D perhaps matching TRBD2 (5 bases). This clonotype originated in a female patient aged 2-15 years who had a stem cell transplant for aplastic anemia, so the T cells may come from the graft donor. The chain's CDR3 is CASSKGGEQFF. CDR3 bases: TGTGCCAGCAGCAAAGGAGGCGAGCAGTTCTTC.